The clone carrying this T cell receptor beta chain was found once. CDR1 is MNHEY, CDR2 SVGAGI, per germline. Trimming removed 0 bases from V and 0 bases from J, with 9 bases in between. The CDR3 totals 16 residues. The assay was immunoSEQ multiplex PCR, and TCRdb's table has in-frame clones only and misses some. The top ten hold roughly 3.3% of the sample, which has some 110,000 clones, roughly 90% seen once. The source of the sample is a study of CD4+ T cells in melanoma. The clonotype was recovered from a human donor with melanoma. The rearrangement uses TRBV6-5 and TRBJ1-3; unclear D gene. Sequencing used peripheral blood. For the CDR3, the DNA is TGTGCCAGCAGTTACTCGCTCGGGGTCTCTGGAAACACCATATATTTT. This gives the protein CASSYSLGVSGNTIYF.